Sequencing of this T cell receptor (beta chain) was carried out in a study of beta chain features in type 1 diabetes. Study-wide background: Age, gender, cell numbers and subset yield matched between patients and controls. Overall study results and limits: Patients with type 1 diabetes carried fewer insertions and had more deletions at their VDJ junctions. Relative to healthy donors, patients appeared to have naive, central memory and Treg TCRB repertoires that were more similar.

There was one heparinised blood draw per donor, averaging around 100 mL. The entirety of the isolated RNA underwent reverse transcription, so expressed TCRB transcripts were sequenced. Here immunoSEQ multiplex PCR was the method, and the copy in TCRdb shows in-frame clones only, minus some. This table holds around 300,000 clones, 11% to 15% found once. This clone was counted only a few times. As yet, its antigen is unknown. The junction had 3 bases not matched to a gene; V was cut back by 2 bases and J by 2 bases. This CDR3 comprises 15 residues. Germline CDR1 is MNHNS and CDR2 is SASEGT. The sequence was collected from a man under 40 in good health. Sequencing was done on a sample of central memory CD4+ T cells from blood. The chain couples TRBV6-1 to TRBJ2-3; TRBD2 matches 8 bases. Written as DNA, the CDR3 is TGTGCCAGCAGTGAACTAGGACTAGCCACAGATACGCAGTATTTT. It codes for CASSELGLATDTQYF.